This TCR beta chain was observed in a study of cytotoxic CD8 clonotypes in ibrutinib-treated CLL. Study background: With a range of 6 to 36, the median treatment time before response samples were taken was about twelve months. Whole-study findings and limits: Increased clonality at ibrutinib response gave way to a return toward baseline at progression. In comparison with age-matched healthy donors, baseline clonality was higher and tracked circulating CD8+ T-cell counts.

Generated by immunoSEQ multiplex PCR, the TCRdb table keeps only in-frame clones and is missing some. The sample consists of about 140,000 clones, about 72% of them appearing once. Germline CDR1 is SGHDN and CDR2 is FVKESK. This CDR3 has 16 amino acids. Trimming took 1 base from V and 0 from J, leaving 10 bases between them. As concerns this clone: The antigen is not known.

V gene TRBV14 combines with J gene TRBJ2-1; D is perhaps TRBD2 (5 bases). This specimen was PBMCs, taken after 12 months of ibrutinib treatment. This clonotype originated in a human donor with chronic lymphocytic leukemia. The CDR3 coding sequence is TGTGCCAGCAGCCAAGTGGGTGGGAGCTCCTACAATGAGCAGTTCTTC. Residues: CASSQVGGSSYNEQFF.